These 25 T cell receptor beta chains originate from one sample sequenced in a study of OX40 agonist ivuxolimab in advanced cancers. This table comes from immunoSEQ multiplex PCR, and its TCRdb copy is limited to in-frame clones, with some not included. The sample records around 48,000 clones, 65% to 85% being singletons. The sample here was CD4+ or CD8+ T cells sorted from blood, taken in a trial of the OX40 agonist ivuxolimab. The source of these receptors is an adult with an advanced solid tumor such as melanoma, head and neck, liver or kidney cancer.

The V call is TRBV5-6, the J call TRBJ2-6; no clear D. Germline lookup yields CDR1 SGHDT and CDR2 YYEEEE. The CDR3 has 14 amino acids. V lost 4 bases, J lost 0 bases, and 5 bases lay in between. DNA of the CDR3: TGTGCCAGCAGCCCGTACTCTGGGGCCAACGTCCTGACTTTC. Translated: CASSPYSGANVLTF.

The chain is built from TRBV9 and TRBJ1-1; 9 bases are shared with TRBD1. V dropped 4 bases and J dropped 9; count of bases not matched to a gene: 7. The CDR3 length is 13 residues. Germline V CDR1 and CDR2: SGDLS, YYNGEE. The CDR3: CASSLTGQGKAFF. Written as DNA, the CDR3 is TGTGCCAGCAGCTTAACCGGACAGGGGAAAGCTTTCTTT.

The chain links TRBV4-1 to TRBJ1-1, with D possibly matching TRBD1 (5 bases). The CDR3 has 15 amino acids. The germline V and J ends were trimmed by 4 bases and 4 bases, with 16 bases remaining between them. Germline values: CDR1 MGHRA, CDR2 YSYEKL. The CDR3 region has the DNA TGCGCCAGCAGCCCCTCCCGGGGGGTTGGCACTGAAGCTTTCTTT. This sequence encodes CASSPSRGVGTEAFF.

V is TRBV18 and J is TRBJ1-4, with 10 bases aligning to TRBD1. The V gene's germline CDR1 is KGHSH and CDR2 LQKENI. V lost 6 bases to trimming and J lost 5 bases; unmatched junction nucleotides: 6. CDR3 size: 15 residues. The DNA for the CDR3 is TGTGCCAGCTCCCCAGAGACAGGGGGCAATGAAAAACTGTTTTTT. As protein: CASSPETGGNEKLFF.

V usage is TRBV19 and J usage is TRBJ2-7, with TRBD1 identical over 8 bases. CDR3 length: 16 residues. CDR1 and CDR2 (germline): LNHDA, SQIVND (reference sequence). V was pared by 2 bases and J by 5 bases, with 11 bases of the junction left unmatched. CDR3 residues: CASSIFQGQGGHEQYF. The CDR3 region has the DNA TGTGCCAGTAGTATATTCCAAGGACAGGGAGGACACGAGCAGTACTTC.

Only one count was recorded for this clone. The chain joins TRBV19 to TRBJ1-4; TRBD1 might be the D (6 bases). CDR1 and CDR2 (germline): LNHDA, SQIVND (reference sequence). CDR3 size: 14 residues. V was pared by 2 bases and J by 8 bases, with 12 bases between. CDR3 DNA: TGTGCCAGTAGTATACGGGGGCTACGGGAAAAACTGTTTTTT. It is translated as CASSIRGLREKLFF. Using reference TRBV19 and TRBJ1-4 for the parts outside the CDR3, the full variable domain is DGGITQSPKYLFRKEGQNVTLSCEQNLNHDAMYWYRQDPGQGLRLIYYSQIVNDFQKGDIAEGYSVSREKKESFPLTVTSAQKNPTAFYLCASSIRGLREKLFFGSGTQLSVL.

The V and J genes are TRBV30 and TRBJ2-3; D gene ambiguous. CDR3 length: 14 residues. Germline CDR1 GTSNPN, CDR2 SVGIG (reference sequence). Trimming pared 5 bases from V and 6 bases from J, leaving 18 bases between. In DNA form, the CDR3 reads TGTGCCTGGGGTTCCACTACCACGATGGATACGCAGTATTTT. Protein sequence: CAWGSTTTMDTQYF.

The V gene is TRBV11-1, the J gene TRBJ2-7; D is ambiguous. In germline, CDR1 is SGHAT, CDR2 FQDESV (reference sequence). This CDR3 spans 13 amino acids. V lost 2 bases, J lost 6 bases, and 11 bases lay in between. The CDR3 here is CASSLMGIGEQYF. The CDR3 DNA is TGTGCCAGCAGCTTAATGGGGATTGGCGAGCAGTACTTC.

The chain combines TRBV30 with TRBJ1-5; tentative D call: TRBD1 (5 bases). Germline assignment: CDR1 GTSNPN and CDR2 SVGIG (reference sequence). Trimming took 8 bases from V and 6 from J, leaving 11 bases between them. The CDR3 runs 11 residues. CDR3 protein: CAGTGCQPQHF. CDR3 coding DNA: TGTGCCGGGACGGGGTGTCAGCCCCAGCATTTT.

The chain links TRBV5-1 to TRBJ2-3, with D unclear. Trimming shortened V by 5 bases and J by 5 bases, and 18 bases separated the two germline ends. CDR1 and CDR2 (germline): SGHRS, YFSETQ. The CDR3 is 15 amino acids. For the CDR3, the DNA is TGCGCCAGCAGTATTTCGGTTAACCCAGGAGATACGCAGTATTTT. This codes for CASSISVNPGDTQYF. Complete variable domain (other parts from reference TRBV5-1 and TRBJ2-3): KAGVTQTPRYLIKTRGQQVTLSCSPISGHRSVSWYQQTPGQGLQFLFEYFSETQRNKGNFPGRFSGRQFSNSRSEMNVSTLELGDSALYLCASSISVNPGDTQYFGPGTRLTVL.

This chain connects TRBV6-1 to TRBJ1-2; D call uncertain. The germline V gene has CDR1 MNHNS and CDR2 SASEGT. Trimming took 2 bases from V and 3 from J, leaving 10 bases between them. CDR3 length: 14 amino acids. The CDR3 nucleotides read TGTGCCAGCAGTGAATCAGGACGATACTATGGCTACACCTTC. It is translated as CASSESGRYYGYTF.

This sequence joins TRBV19 and TRBJ2-3; D is possibly TRBD1 (6 bases). The CDR3 has 14 amino acids. The germline V and J ends were trimmed by 11 bases and 0 bases, with 15 bases remaining between them. From germline, CDR1 is LNHDA and CDR2 SQIVND (reference sequence). CDR3 in amino acids: CAGSDSTSTDTQYF. CDR3 DNA sequence: TGTGCCGGTTCGGACAGTACTAGCACAGATACGCAGTATTTT.

The chain links TRBV4-3 to TRBJ2-3; D gene uncertain. The ends were cut back, 1 base at V and 7 bases at J, with 6 bases in the middle. The CDR3 runs 12 residues. From germline, CDR1 is LGHNA and CDR2 YSLEER. CDR3 in amino acids: CASSQAKNTQYF. Written as DNA, the CDR3 is TGCGCCAGCAGCCAAGCGAAGAATACGCAGTATTTT.

This chain uses TRBV11-3 with TRBJ2-1; 15 nucleotides align to TRBD2. The V gene's germline CDR1 is SGHNT and CDR2 YENEEA. Losses at the gene ends were 5 bases for V and 6 bases for J; bases not matched to a gene: 8. This CDR3 has 17 residues. CDR3 DNA sequence: TGTGCCAGCAGCGAGAGGACTAGCGGGGGGGCCGCCAATGAGCAGTTCTTC. This codes for CASSERTSGGAANEQFF.

The CDR3 nucleotides are TGCGCCAGCAGCTTGGAAGGGAGGAAGGAAAAACTGTTTTTT. It encodes CASSLEGRKEKLFF. The V gene is TRBV5-1, the J gene TRBJ1-4; no reliable D call. This CDR3 is 14 amino acids long. Between the trimmed V and J ends, which lost 0 bases and 8 bases, there was a span of 11 bases. Germline V gene lookup returns CDR1 SGHRS and CDR2 YFSETQ.

The DNA for the CDR3 is TGTGCCAGCAGCTTAGTAAGCATAGGGGCTTTCTTT. Protein sequence: CASSLVSIGAFF. The gene calls are TRBV7-2 and TRBJ1-1; no clear D gene. Germline assignment: CDR1 SGHTA and CDR2 FQGNSA. The CDR3 length is 12 residues. Trimming pared 1 base from V and 11 bases from J, leaving 11 bases between.

This chain joins TRBV27 and TRBJ2-7, with a possible D match to TRBD1 (6 bases). This CDR3 has 15 amino acids. V was pared by 5 bases and J by 0 bases, with 14 bases between. The germline V gene has CDR1 MNHEY and CDR2 SMNVEV (reference sequence). CDR3 bases: TGTGCCAGCAGTCCTTGGCAGGGGACCTCCTACGAGCAGTACTTC. It specifies CASSPWQGTSYEQYF.

The chain combines TRBV6-5 with TRBJ1-6; tentatively, D is TRBD1 (5 bases). CDR3 size: 15 residues. Trimming stripped 6 bases from V and 5 bases from J, with 14 bases between. Germline V gene sequence: CDR1 MNHEY, CDR2 SVGAGI. The CDR3 region has the DNA TGTGCCAGCAGACCGGGACGTCGAAATAATTCACCCCTCCACTTT. It specifies CASRPGRRNNSPLHF.

This rearrangement joins TRBV4-3 to TRBJ1-2; D is perhaps TRBD1 (6 bases). The length of the CDR3 is 16 residues. CDR1 and CDR2 from the germline V gene are LGHNA and YSLEER. The V end lost 0 bases, the J end lost 4 bases, and 15 bases lay between the germline ends. The CDR3 protein is CASSQDIGQTIYGYTF. DNA of the CDR3: TGCGCCAGCAGCCAAGATATCGGACAGACGATCTATGGCTACACCTTC.

The rearrangement joins TRBV5-1 to TRBJ2-3; D remains unclear. The V and J ends lost 4 bases and 5 bases respectively, with 20 bases between them. In germline, CDR1 is SGHRS, CDR2 YFSETQ. This CDR3 spans 16 amino acids. CDR3 bases: TGCGCCAGCAGCGTAGTTTTTGCAGTGGGAATAGATACGCAGTATTTT. Amino acid sequence: CASSVVFAVGIDTQYF. The variable domain in full, with the rest retrieved from reference TRBV5-1 and TRBJ2-3, is KAGVTQTPRYLIKTRGQQVTLSCSPISGHRSVSWYQQTPGQGLQFLFEYFSETQRNKGNFPGRFSGRQFSNSRSEMNVSTLELGDSALYLCASSVVFAVGIDTQYFGPGTRLTVL.

The chain is built from TRBV2 and TRBJ2-4; a weak D match, TRBD2 (7 bases). CDR1 SNHLY and CDR2 FYNNEI come from the germline V gene. The CDR3 is 13 residues long. V was cut by 7 bases and J by 6 bases, with 13 bases left in between. This CDR3 is CASIGRGGNIQYF. As DNA, the CDR3 is TGTGCCAGCATCGGAAGGGGGGGAAACATTCAGTACTTC.

This sequence joins TRBV7-9 and TRBJ2-7, with D uncertain. V lost 5 bases and J 3 bases, leaving 5 bases between the germline ends. The CDR3 is 11 residues long. The germline V gene has CDR1 SEHNR and CDR2 FQNEAQ (reference sequence). The CDR3 nucleotides are TGTGCCAGCAGCACGCTCTACGAGCAGTACTTC. It specifies CASSTLYEQYF.

The chain has TRBV14 and TRBJ1-6, with D unclear. V gave up 4 bases and J gave up 0 bases, with 7 bases separating them. From germline, CDR1 is SGHDN and CDR2 FVKESK. CDR3 length: 15 residues. For the CDR3, the DNA is TGTGCCAGCAGCCTAAGGAGCTCCTATAATTCACCCCTCCACTTT. Protein: CASSLRSSYNSPLHF.

The chain is built from TRBV11-2 and TRBJ1-4, with 7 bases aligning to TRBD1. Germline V gene data show CDR1 as SGHAT and CDR2 as FQNNGV. The ends lost 4 bases at V and 5 bases at J; junction bases unmatched: 4. This CDR3 spans 14 amino acids. CDR3 protein: CASSWDSLNEKLFF. The CDR3 bases are TGTGCCAGCAGCTGGGACAGCCTCAATGAAAAACTGTTTTTT.

This clone is medium-sized (0.01 to 0.1%) in the sample. The J gene is TRBJ2-7, the V gene TRBV7-8; D perhaps matches TRBD2 (8 bases). Germline V CDR1 and CDR2: SGHVS, FQNEAQ. V lost 8 bases and J lost 1, with 21 bases in between. The CDR3 runs to 16 residues. CDR3 in DNA: TGTGCCAGCGCCACACGGGGGGGACAGCGGTCCTACGAGCAGTACTTC. Translation: CASATRGGQRSYEQYF. Variable domain in full (rest from reference TRBV7-8 and TRBJ2-7): GAGVSQSPRYKVAKRGQDVALRCDPISGHVSLFWYQQALGQGPEFLTYFQNEAQLDKSGLPSDRFFAERPEGSVSTLKIQRTQQEDSAVYLCASATRGGQRSYEQYFGPGTRLTVT.